The clone carrying this T cell receptor beta chain has a single count. The source of the sample is a study of Tregs in tolerant kidney transplant recipients. Repertoires were generated with immunoSEQ multiplex PCR, while TCRdb's copy carries only in-frame clones and drops some. There are more than 60,000 clones in the sample; roughly nine tenths occur only once, and around 0.38% lies in the top ten. The CDR3 has 16 residues. Germline CDR1 and CDR2: SGHTS and YDEGEE. Losses at the gene ends were 4 bases for V and 8 bases for J; bases not matched to a gene: 7. Sample: CD4+ T cells from blood, taken before the transplant. The source is a human donor who received a combined kidney and bone marrow transplant. The chain couples TRBV5-8 to TRBJ2-4; 15 bases match TRBD2. CDR3 protein: CASSRGLAGGPDIQYF. The CDR3 bases are TGTGCCAGCAGCCGAGGACTAGCGGGAGGGCCGGACATTCAGTACTTC.